These T cell receptor beta chains were read from a single sample in a study of response to subunit inactivated influenza vaccine. TCRdb itself ran the RT-PCR reads through MiXCR, one entry per CDR3 protein. The sample records 600,000 to 850,000 distinct CDR3 sequences, about 14% being singletons. The source material was PBMCs from blood, sampled around two weeks before vaccination. The origin of the receptors is a man aged 45-65 years who received an inactivated influenza vaccine. Both conserved end residues are part of each CDR3. The D gene is left open where the match is weak. Clone size appears in some rows only: once, few, many, or a class for an expanded clone.

j_gene: TRBJ2-5
d_gene: -
v_gene: TRBV2
abundance: few
CDR3aa: CASSPEISRLQETQYF
CDR3nt: TGTGCCAGCAGCCCTGAAATTTCGAGGCTCCAAGAGACCCAGTACTTC

j_gene: TRBJ2-2
d_gene: -
v_gene: TRBV5-5
abundance: -
CDR3aa: CASSLESYGPGELFF
CDR3nt: TGTGCCAGCAGCTTGGAATCCTACGGGCCGGGGGAGCTGTTTTTT

j_gene: TRBJ2-5
d_gene: -
v_gene: TRBV5-1
abundance: few
CDR3aa: CASSLAGEGQETQYF
CDR3nt: TGCGCCAGCAGCTTGGCAGGGGAAGGGCAAGAGACCCAGTACTTC

j_gene: TRBJ1-2
d_gene: -
v_gene: TRBV5-4
abundance: -
CDR3aa: CASSLGFGQPPYGYTF
CDR3nt: TGTGCCAGCAGCTTGGGTTTCGGACAGCCCCCCTATGGCTACACCTTC

j_gene: TRBJ2-7
d_gene: -
v_gene: TRBV9
abundance: -
CDR3aa: CASSVTVGSSYEQYF
CDR3nt: TGTGCCAGCAGCGTCACGGTGGGATCTTCCTACGAGCAGTACTTC

j_gene: TRBJ2-3
d_gene: TRBD2
v_gene: TRBV29-1
abundance: many
CDR3aa: CSGLLAGGPSDTQYF
CDR3nt: TGCAGCGGCCTCCTAGCGGGAGGGCCGTCAGATACGCAGTATTTT

j_gene: TRBJ2-5
d_gene: TRBD1
v_gene: TRBV12-3/TRBV12-4
abundance: -
CDR3aa: CASSSGQRHLIYQETQYF
CDR3nt: TGTGCCAGCAGTTCGGGACAGCGGCACCTCATTTACCAAGAGACCCAGTACTTC

j_gene: TRBJ1-4
d_gene: -
v_gene: TRBV25-1
abundance: many
CDR3aa: CASSAAGSEKLFF
CDR3nt: TGTGCCAGCAGTGCCGCGGGGAGTGAAAAACTGTTTTTT

j_gene: TRBJ2-1
d_gene: -
v_gene: TRBV10-2
abundance: -
CDR3aa: CASSESGLSSYNEQFF
CDR3nt: TGCGCCAGCAGTGAGTCGGGCTTAAGCTCCTACAATGAGCAGTTCTTC

j_gene: TRBJ1-4
d_gene: -
v_gene: TRBV28
abundance: -
CDR3aa: CAILGPFGEKLFF
CDR3nt: TGTGCCATCCTTGGACCCTTCGGGGAAAAACTGTTTTTT

j_gene: TRBJ1-4
d_gene: -
v_gene: TRBV15
abundance: few
CDR3aa: CATSRGPVFTTNEKLFF
CDR3nt: TGTGCCACCAGCAGAGGTCCCGTTTTCACAACTAATGAAAAACTGTTTTTT

j_gene: TRBJ2-1
d_gene: TRBD2
v_gene: TRBV27
abundance: -
CDR3aa: CASSYGTSGNNEQFF
CDR3nt: TGTGCCAGCAGTTATGGGACTAGCGGAAACAATGAGCAGTTCTTC

j_gene: TRBJ2-7
d_gene: -
v_gene: TRBV28
abundance: few
CDR3aa: CASSDPSEEQYF
CDR3nt: TGTGCCAGCAGTGACCCCTCAGAGGAGCAGTACTTC

j_gene: TRBJ2-1
d_gene: -
v_gene: TRBV5-1
abundance: few
CDR3aa: CASSPRAAQGVNEQFF
CDR3nt: TGCGCCAGCAGCCCAAGGGCGGCGCAGGGAGTGAATGAGCAGTTCTTC

j_gene: TRBJ2-1
d_gene: TRBD2
v_gene: TRBV18
abundance: once
CDR3aa: CASSPPGSGSVIF
CDR3nt: TGTGCCAGCTCACCACCGGGTAGCGGGAGCGTGATCTTC

j_gene: TRBJ2-1
d_gene: -
v_gene: TRBV4-2
abundance: few
CDR3aa: CASSQGWQGHNEQFF
CDR3nt: TGTGCCAGCAGCCAAGGTTGGCAGGGACACAATGAGCAGTTCTTC

j_gene: TRBJ2-7
d_gene: -
v_gene: TRBV5-1
abundance: -
CDR3aa: CASRYSGAESYEQYF
CDR3nt: TGCGCCAGCAGATATTCAGGGGCCGAATCCTACGAGCAGTACTTC

j_gene: TRBJ2-3
d_gene: TRBD2
v_gene: TRBV20-1
abundance: few
CDR3aa: CSAKRLAGGTDTQYF
CDR3nt: TGCAGTGCTAAACGACTAGCGGGTGGTACAGATACGCAGTATTTT

j_gene: TRBJ2-5
d_gene: TRBD2
v_gene: TRBV4-1
abundance: few
CDR3aa: CASSQTLTSGGLQETQYF
CDR3nt: TGCGCCAGCAGCCAAACCCTGACTAGCGGGGGCCTTCAAGAGACCCAGTACTTC

j_gene: TRBJ2-7
d_gene: TRBD2
v_gene: TRBV13
abundance: -
CDR3aa: CASSYWREPSYEQYF
CDR3nt: TGTGCCAGCAGCTATTGGCGGGAGCCCTCCTACGAGCAGTACTTC

j_gene: TRBJ1-1
d_gene: -
v_gene: TRBV20-1
abundance: few
CDR3aa: CSARDQGLNTEAFF
CDR3nt: TGCAGTGCTAGAGACCAGGGTCTGAACACTGAAGCTTTCTTT

j_gene: TRBJ2-7
d_gene: -
v_gene: TRBV7-2
abundance: many
CDR3aa: CASSLEVGRTYEQYF
CDR3nt: TGTGCCAGCAGCTTAGAGGTAGGAAGAACCTACGAGCAGTACTTC

j_gene: TRBJ2-5
d_gene: TRBD2
v_gene: TRBV7-2
abundance: -
CDR3aa: CASSLYLAGGTETQYF
CDR3nt: TGTGCCAGCAGCTTATATTTAGCGGGGGGTACGGAGACCCAGTACTTC

j_gene: TRBJ2-7
d_gene: TRBD1
v_gene: TRBV3-1
abundance: few
CDR3aa: CASSQGWSSRGTSSYEQYF
CDR3nt: TGTGCCAGCAGCCAAGGTTGGTCATCCAGGGGGACGTCCTCCTACGAGCAGTACTTC

j_gene: TRBJ2-5
d_gene: -
v_gene: TRBV7-2
abundance: -
CDR3aa: CASSPSETQYF
CDR3nt: TGTGCCAGCAGCCCCTCAGAGACCCAGTACTTC